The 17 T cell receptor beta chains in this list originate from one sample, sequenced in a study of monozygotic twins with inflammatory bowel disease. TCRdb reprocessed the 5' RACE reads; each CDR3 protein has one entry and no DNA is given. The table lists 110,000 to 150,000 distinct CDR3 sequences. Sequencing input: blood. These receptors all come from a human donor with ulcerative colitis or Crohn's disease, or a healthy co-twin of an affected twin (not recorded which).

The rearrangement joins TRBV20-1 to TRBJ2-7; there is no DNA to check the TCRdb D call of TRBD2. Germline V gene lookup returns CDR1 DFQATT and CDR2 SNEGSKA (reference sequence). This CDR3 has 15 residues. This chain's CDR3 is CSARGGSSDSYEQYF.

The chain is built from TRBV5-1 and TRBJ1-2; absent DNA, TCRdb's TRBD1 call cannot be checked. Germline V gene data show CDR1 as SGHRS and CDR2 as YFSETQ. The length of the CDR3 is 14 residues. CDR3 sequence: CASSLEGTGNGYTF.

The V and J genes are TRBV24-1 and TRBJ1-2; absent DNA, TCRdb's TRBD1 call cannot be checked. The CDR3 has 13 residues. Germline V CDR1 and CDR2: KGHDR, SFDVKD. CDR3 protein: CATSDRTGYGYTF.

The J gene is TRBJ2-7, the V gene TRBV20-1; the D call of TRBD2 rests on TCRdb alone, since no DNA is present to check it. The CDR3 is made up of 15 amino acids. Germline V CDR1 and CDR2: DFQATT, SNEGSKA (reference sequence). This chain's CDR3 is CGTGDSGIGSYEQYF.

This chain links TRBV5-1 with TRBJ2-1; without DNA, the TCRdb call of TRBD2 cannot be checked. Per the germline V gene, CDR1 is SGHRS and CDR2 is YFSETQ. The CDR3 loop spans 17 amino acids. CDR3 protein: CASSLTLAGGPLNEQFF.

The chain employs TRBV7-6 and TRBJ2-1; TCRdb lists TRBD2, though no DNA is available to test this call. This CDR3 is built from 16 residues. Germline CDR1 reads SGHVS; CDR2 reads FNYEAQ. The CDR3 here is CASSLPGVPGFDEQFF.

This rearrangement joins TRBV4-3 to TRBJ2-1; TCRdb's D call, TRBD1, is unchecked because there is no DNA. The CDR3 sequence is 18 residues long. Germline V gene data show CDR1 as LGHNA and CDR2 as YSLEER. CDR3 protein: CASSQTTGTTPSYNEQFF.

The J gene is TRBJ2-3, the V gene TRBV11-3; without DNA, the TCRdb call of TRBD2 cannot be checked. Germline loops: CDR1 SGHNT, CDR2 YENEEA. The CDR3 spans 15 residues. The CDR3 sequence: CASSLRGEITDTQYF. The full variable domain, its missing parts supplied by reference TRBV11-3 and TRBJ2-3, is EAGVVQSPRYKIIEKKQPVAFWCNPISGHNTLYWYLQNLGQGPELLIRYENEEAVDDSQLPKDRFSAERLKGVDSTLKIQPAELGDSAVYLCASSLRGEITDTQYFGPGTRLTVL.

The CDR3 protein is CASSLDNPTNEKLFF. The J gene is TRBJ1-4, the V gene TRBV5-1. Germline lookup yields CDR1 SGHRS and CDR2 YFSETQ. This CDR3 has 15 amino acids.

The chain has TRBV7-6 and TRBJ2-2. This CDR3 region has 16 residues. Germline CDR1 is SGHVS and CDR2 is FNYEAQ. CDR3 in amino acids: CASSLGGLPFTGELFF.

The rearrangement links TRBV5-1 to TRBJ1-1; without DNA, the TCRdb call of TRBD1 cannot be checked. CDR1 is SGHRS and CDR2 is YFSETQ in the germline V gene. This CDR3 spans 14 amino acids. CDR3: CASSSGMQYTEAFF.

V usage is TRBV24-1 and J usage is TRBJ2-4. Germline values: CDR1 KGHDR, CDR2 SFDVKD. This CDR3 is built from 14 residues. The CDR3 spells CATSEGAARNIQYF.

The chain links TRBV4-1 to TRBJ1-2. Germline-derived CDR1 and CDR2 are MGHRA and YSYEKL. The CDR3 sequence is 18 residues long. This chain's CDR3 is CASSQASGRRNRTSGYTF.

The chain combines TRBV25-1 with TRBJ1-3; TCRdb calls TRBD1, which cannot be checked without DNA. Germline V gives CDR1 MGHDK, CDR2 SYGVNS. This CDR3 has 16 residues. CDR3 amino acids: CASSAGTGSSGNTIYF. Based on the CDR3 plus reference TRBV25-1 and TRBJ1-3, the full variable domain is EADIYQTPRYLVIGTGKKITLECSQTMGHDKMYWYQQDPGMELHLIHYSYGVNSTEKGDLSSESTVSRIRTEHFPLTLESARPSHTSQYLCASSAGTGSSGNTIYFGEGSWLTVV.

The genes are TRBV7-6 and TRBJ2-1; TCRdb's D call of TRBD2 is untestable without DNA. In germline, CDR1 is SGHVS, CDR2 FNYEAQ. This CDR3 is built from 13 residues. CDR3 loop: CASSLVRANEQFF.

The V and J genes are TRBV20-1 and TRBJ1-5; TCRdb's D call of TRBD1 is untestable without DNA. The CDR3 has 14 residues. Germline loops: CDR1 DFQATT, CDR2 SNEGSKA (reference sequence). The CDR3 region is CSAIGDRASQPQHF.

CDR3 in amino acids: CASSLDGGNTEAFF. The V and J genes are TRBV5-1 and TRBJ1-1; the TCRdb call, TRBD1, lacks DNA for checking. This CDR3 has 14 amino acids. The germline V gene encodes CDR1 SGHRS and CDR2 YFSETQ.